Listed here are 22 T cell receptor beta chains from one sample, sequenced in a study of blood T cells in healthy people across ages (dated by TCRdb to between 2015 and 2016). The protocol used for the library was 5' RACE. These reads were obtained on an Illumina HiSeq 2500. A second PCR of roughly 7 to 12 cycles was run with a J-beta primer mix and a sample-barcoded 5' primer. TCRdb ran its own pipeline on the public reads, namely fastp trimming at Q25 and MiXCR clone calling, and kept in-frame beta chains. Rows merge per CDR3 protein into single entries with the most common DNA and genes. The sample table lists approximately 580,000 distinct CDR3 sequences, around 24% of them with a count of one. Roughly 9% of the sample is held by the ten biggest clonotypes. A further study also used this sample, focusing on T cells of mothers and their children.

The sequenced sample consisted of blood. The receptor source for this set is a boy aged 5 to 17 in good health.

The rearrangement joins TRBV27 to TRBJ2-7; 7 bases are a match to TRBD1. V lost 4 bases, J lost 3 bases, and 9 bases stayed unmatched. Germline V lookup: CDR1 MNHEY, CDR2 SMNVEV (reference sequence). The CDR3 has 15 residues. In DNA form, the CDR3 reads TGTGCCAGCAGTTCAAGGGGGCAGGCTGGCTACGAGCAGTACTTC. Translating gives CASSSRGQAGYEQYF.

This clonotype was seen more than once but under ten times. The CDR3 DNA reads TGTGCCACCAGTGCTTCGGCAGGGGGGAACACTGAAGCTTTCTTT. This sequence encodes CATSASAGGNTEAFF. This chain joins TRBV24-1 and TRBJ1-1; 7 bases are shared with TRBD1. J lost 1 base, V lost 5 bases, and 6 bases had no gene match. Germline CDR1 KGHDR, CDR2 SFDVKD. The CDR3 runs 15 residues.

This sequence joins TRBV12-3 or TRBV12-4 and TRBJ2-5, with 13 nucleotides matching TRBD2. V was pared by 8 bases and J by 5 bases, with 8 bases of the junction left unmatched. CDR3 length: 15 residues. The CDR3 region is CASSGLAGERETQYF. The CDR3 DNA follows: TGTGCCAGCTCCGGACTAGCGGGAGAACGGGAGACCCAGTACTTC.

This clonotype was counted only a few times. The genes are TRBV29-1 and TRBJ2-5; 8 bases align to TRBD1. With V trimmed by 4 bases and J by 4 bases, 8 bases remained unmatched. Germline loops: CDR1 SQVTM, CDR2 ANQGSEA. This CDR3 is 14 amino acids long. The CDR3 nucleotides are TGCAGCGTTGCAGCAGGGGGCGGGCTAGAGACCCAGTACTTC. It is translated as CSVAAGGGLETQYF.

This chain links TRBV12-3 or TRBV12-4 with TRBJ2-4; 9 nucleotides agree with TRBD1. Trimming cost V 2 bases and J 16 bases; bases outside gene matches: 6. The CDR3 runs 12 residues. Here the CDR3 reads CASSLPPDRGYF. The CDR3 region has the DNA TGTGCCAGCAGTTTACCACCGGACAGGGGTTACTTC.

The rearrangement joins TRBV28 to TRBJ1-1; D gene uncertain. Germline CDR1 MDHEN, CDR2 SYDVKM. The length of the CDR3 is 15 residues. V was clipped by 7 bases and J by 4 bases, with 19 bases between them. The CDR3 nucleotides read TGTGCCAGCACGTCCGCCCTAGGGCGTAGCACTGAAGCTTTCTTT. It codes for CASTSALGRSTEAFF.

This clonotype was counted many times. V and J are TRBV4-3 and TRBJ2-7; a weak D match, TRBD2 (5 bases). The V gene lost 3 bases and the J gene lost 7 bases, with 22 bases spanning the gap. This CDR3 has 16 amino acids. Germline V lookup: CDR1 LGHNA, CDR2 YSLEER. The CDR3 nucleotides read TGCGCCAGCAGCCAGGAACTTAAGCGGACCACCGGGGAGCAGTACTTC. This encodes CASSQELKRTTGEQYF.

Concerning this clonotype: An end of the junction differs from the germline gene, which may be a read error. The V call is TRBV2, the J call TRBJ2-5; D might be TRBD2 (5 bases). Germline V gene sequence: CDR1 SNHLY, CDR2 FYNNEI. The CDR3 extends over 13 amino acids. The CDR3 nucleotides are TGTGCCAGCAGGGAAGAGGGTGGTGAGACCCAGTACTTC. Amino acid sequence: CASREEGGETQYF.

This clonotype was seen more than once but under ten times. The chain uses TRBV29-1 and TRBJ1-2, with TRBD1 matching over 8 bases. The CDR3 has 14 residues. Trimming at V came to 4 bases and at J to 3 bases, leaving 7 bases not matched to a gene. CDR1 is SQVTM, CDR2 ANQGSEA, per germline. CDR3 bases: TGCAGCGTTGGGCGGACAGGGTTTTACTATGGCTACACCTTC. It yields the protein CSVGRTGFYYGYTF.

The chain employs TRBV7-9 and TRBJ2-5; no clear D. This CDR3 has 14 residues. Germline values: CDR1 SEHNR, CDR2 FQNEAQ (reference sequence). Deletions cut 4 bases from V and 2 bases from J, with 11 bases between. CDR3 sequence reads: CASSSKVVQETQYF. In DNA, the CDR3 is TGTGCCAGCAGCTCAAAGGTGGTACAAGAGACCCAGTACTTC.

This clonotype was observed a few times. The CDR3 sequence is CASSLAGFAETQYF. In DNA, the CDR3 is TGCGCCAGCAGCTTGGCCGGTTTCGCAGAGACCCAGTACTTC. V gene TRBV5-1 combines with J gene TRBJ2-5; D is ambiguous. The CDR3 loop spans 14 amino acids. Deletions cut 0 bases from V and 4 bases from J, with 10 bases between. Germline loops: CDR1 SGHRS, CDR2 YFSETQ.

Points on this clonotype: One end of the junction varies from germline; a read error may be responsible. CDR3 sequence: CASSLDRGGRAYNGQFF. In DNA, the CDR3 is TGTGCCAGCAGCTTAGACCGAGGGGGGAGGGCGTACAATGGGCAGTTCTTC. This chain uses TRBV11-2 with TRBJ2-5; possibly TRBD2 for D (7 bases). The J call may be incorrect, as the DNA end agrees better with TRBJ2-1. Germline V gene sequence: CDR1 SGHAT, CDR2 FQNNGV. The CDR3 runs to 17 residues.

The table lists this clonotype with many counts. The chain combines TRBV7-9 with TRBJ2-1, with 7 bases identical to TRBD2. V shed 5 bases and J 3 bases; nucleotides not matched to a gene: 4. The CDR3 covers 14 residues. Looked up from germline, CDR1 is SEHNR and CDR2 is FQNEAQ (reference sequence). The CDR3 DNA sequence: TGTGCCAGCAGCCCTAGCGGAGGCTACAATGAGCAGTTCTTC. Protein sequence: CASSPSGGYNEQFF. Looking up the rest from reference TRBV7-9 and TRBJ2-1 gives the full variable domain: DTGVSQNPRHKITKRGQNVTFRCDPISEHNRLYWYRQTLGQGPEFLTYFQNEAQLEKSRLLSDRFSAERPKGSFSTLEIQRTEQGDSAMYLCASSPSGGYNEQFFGPGTRLTVL.

On this clonotype itself: A much larger clone lies a single base off, so this may be a read error. The genes are TRBV7-9 and TRBJ2-1; 7 bases match TRBD2. The J call is in doubt because the DNA end fits TRBJ2-7 better. CDR1 SEHNR and CDR2 FQNEAQ come from the germline V gene (reference sequence). The CDR3 totals 13 residues. This CDR3 is CASSPTSDYEQYF. Written as DNA, the CDR3 is TGTGCCAGCAGCCCTACTAGCGACTACGAGCAGTACTTC.

This clonotype was detected a few times. The chain links TRBV12-3 or TRBV12-4 to TRBJ2-4; D possibly matches TRBD1 or TRBD2 (5 bases each). The CDR3 extends over 14 amino acids. V was clipped by 5 bases and J by 2 bases, with 10 bases between them. The CDR3 loop is CASSPSGPKNIQYF. As DNA, the CDR3 is TGTGCCAGCAGTCCCTCGGGACCCAAAAACATTCAGTACTTC.

V gene TRBV5-1 combines with J gene TRBJ2-3; 7 nucleotides align to TRBD1. Trimming cost V 1 base and J 4 bases; bases outside gene matches: 3. The CDR3 is made up of 14 amino acids. Germline V gene sequence: CDR1 SGHRS, CDR2 YFSETQ. As DNA, the CDR3 is TGCGCCAGCAGCTTGCCGACAGGGTCAGATACGCAGTATTTT. This codes for CASSLPTGSDTQYF.

This clonotype was observed once. This sequence joins TRBV11-1 and TRBJ2-3; 7 bases line up with TRBD2. The germline V gene encodes CDR1 SGHAT and CDR2 FQDESV (reference sequence). J gave up 2 bases and V 5 bases, and 10 bases lay outside the gene matches. There are 16 residues in the CDR3. The CDR3 protein is CASSAGLAVDTDTQYF. The CDR3 nucleotides read TGTGCCAGCAGCGCAGGCCTAGCGGTAGACACAGATACGCAGTATTTT.

This clonotype was recorded a few times. This rearrangement joins TRBV7-8 to TRBJ1-1, with a tentative D call TRBD1 (5 bases). V lost 1 base and J lost 4, with 16 bases in between. Germline CDR1 reads SGHVS; CDR2 reads FQNEAQ. There are 16 residues in the CDR3. CDR3 bases: TGTGCCAGCAGCTTAGGCGGAGTGGGGCTGGGCACTGAAGCTTTCTTT. Its translation: CASSLGGVGLGTEAFF.

J is TRBJ1-4 and V is TRBV11-2; no clear D. Trimming stripped 0 bases from V and 3 bases from J, with 11 bases between. The CDR3 length is 16 residues. Germline assignment: CDR1 SGHAT and CDR2 FQNNGV. The CDR3 nucleotides are TGTGCCAGCAGCTTAGATATGCCAGCCTCTAATGAAAAACTGTTTTTT. Protein sequence: CASSLDMPASNEKLFF. Full variable domain (rest looked up from reference TRBV11-2 and TRBJ1-4): EAGVAQSPRYKIIEKRQSVAFWCNPISGHATLYWYQQILGQGPKLLIQFQNNGVVDDSQLPKDRFSAERLKGVDSTLKIQPAKLEDSAVYLCASSLDMPASNEKLFFGSGTQLSVL.

This clonotype turned up a few times. V gene TRBV7-3 combines with J gene TRBJ2-3, with no clear D. The CDR3 covers 16 residues. Germline-derived CDR1 and CDR2 are SGHTA and FQGTGA. Trimming pared 1 base from V and 5 bases from J, leaving 16 bases between. CDR3 loop: CASSLMPGGGEDTQYF. CDR3 nucleotides: TGTGCCAGCAGCTTAATGCCCGGTGGTGGTGAAGATACGCAGTATTTT.

This clonotype was seen many times. The rearrangement links TRBV20-1 to TRBJ2-1; D not certain. Between the trimmed V and J ends, which lost 0 bases and 5 bases, there was a span of 14 bases. Germline CDR1 is DFQATT and CDR2 is SNEGSKA (reference sequence). CDR3 length equals 15 residues. CDR3 nucleotide sequence: TGCAGTGCTAGAGACTTGGGCCAGAGCCACAATGAGCAGTTCTTC. It codes for CSARDLGQSHNEQFF.

The chain recombines TRBV20-1 with TRBJ2-5; 8 bases match TRBD2. Per germline, CDR1 DFQATT and CDR2 SNEGSKA (reference sequence). CDR3 length equals 14 residues. V lost 6 bases to trimming and J lost 5 bases; unmatched junction nucleotides: 11. In DNA form, the CDR3 reads TGCAGTGCCCAGAGGCGGGGGGTCGGCGAGACCCAGTACTTC. It is translated as CSAQRRGVGETQYF.